The entry that follows covers one T cell receptor beta chain sequence. Its antigen is still unknown. The CDR3 loop spans 13 amino acids. J lost 2 bases, V lost 5 bases, and 3 bases had no gene match. The germline gives CDR1 DFQATT, CDR2 SNEGSKA (reference sequence). The data were taken from a study of blood T cells in healthy people across ages. With a J-beta primer mix and a sample-barcoded 5' primer, a second PCR ran 7 to 11 cycles. Each TCR beta cDNA got a 12-nucleotide random molecular identifier. TCRdb re-called the 5' RACE reads with MiXCR, one entry per CDR3 protein. The data show about 970,000 distinct CDR3 sequences, roughly half seen once. Broader study findings: No one knew whether donors had CMV, which possibly confounded expanded clonotype changes. The fall in TCR beta diversity per million T cells was roughly linear with age.

This sequence was found in a woman aged 55-69 years in good health. This chain uses TRBV20-1 with TRBJ1-2; 9 nucleotides line up with TRBD1. The source material was blood. CDR3 loop: CSARGTGNYGYTF. For the CDR3, the DNA is TGCAGTGCTCGAGGGACAGGGAACTATGGCTACACCTTC.